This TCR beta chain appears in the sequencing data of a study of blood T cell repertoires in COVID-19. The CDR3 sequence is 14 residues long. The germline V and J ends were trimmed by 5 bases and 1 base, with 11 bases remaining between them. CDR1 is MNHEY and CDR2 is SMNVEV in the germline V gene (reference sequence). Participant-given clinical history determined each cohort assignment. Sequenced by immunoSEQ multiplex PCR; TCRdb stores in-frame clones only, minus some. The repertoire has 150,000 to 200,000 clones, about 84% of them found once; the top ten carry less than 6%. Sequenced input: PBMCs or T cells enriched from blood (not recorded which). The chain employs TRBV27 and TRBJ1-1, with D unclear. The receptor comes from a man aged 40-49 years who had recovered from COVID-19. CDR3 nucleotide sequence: TGTGCCAGCAGTCCCTATCGGGGGAACACTGAAGCTTTCTTT. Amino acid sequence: CASSPYRGNTEAFF.